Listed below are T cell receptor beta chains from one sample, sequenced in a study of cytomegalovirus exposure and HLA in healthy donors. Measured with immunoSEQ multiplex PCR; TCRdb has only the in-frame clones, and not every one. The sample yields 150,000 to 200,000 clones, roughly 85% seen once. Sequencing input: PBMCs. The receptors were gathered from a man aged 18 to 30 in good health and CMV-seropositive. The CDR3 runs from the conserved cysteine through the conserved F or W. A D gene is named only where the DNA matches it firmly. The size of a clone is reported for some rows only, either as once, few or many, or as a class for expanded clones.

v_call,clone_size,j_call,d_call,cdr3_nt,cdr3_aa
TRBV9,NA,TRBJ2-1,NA,TGTGCCAGCAGCCCTAGCTCAGGACCGCAGTTCTTC,CASSPSSGPQFF
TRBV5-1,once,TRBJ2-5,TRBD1,TGCGCCAGCAGCTTGGAACAGGGGGGGACCCAGTACTTC,CASSLEQGGTQYF
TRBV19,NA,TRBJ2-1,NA,TGTGCCATCAGGGGGGATCGGGGTGAGCAGTTCTTC,CAIRGDRGEQFF
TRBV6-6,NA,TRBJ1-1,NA,TGTGCCAGCAGTTACTTATCGAACACTGAAGCTTTCTTT,CASSYLSNTEAFF
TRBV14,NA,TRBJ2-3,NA,TGTGCCAGCAGCCAAGAGATGCGCGATTCGCAGTATTTT,CASSQEMRDSQYF
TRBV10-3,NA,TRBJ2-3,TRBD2,TGTGCCATCAGCCGGGGACTAGCGAGGAGCACAGATACGCAGTATTTT,CAISRGLARSTDTQYF
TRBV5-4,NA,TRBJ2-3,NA,TGTGCCAGCAGCTCCCCTAGCACAGATACGCAGTATTTT,CASSSPSTDTQYF
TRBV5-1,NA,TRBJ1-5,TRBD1,TGCGCCAGCAGCTTTACAGGGGGAAGAAATCAGCCCCAGCATTTT,CASSFTGGRNQPQHF
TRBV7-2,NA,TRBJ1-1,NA,TGTGCCAGCAGCTTCCCAGGCATGAACACTGAAGCTTTCTTT,CASSFPGMNTEAFF
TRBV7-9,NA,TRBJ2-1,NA,TGTGCCAGCAAAACTAGCAGCCTCTACAATGAACAGTTCTTC,CASKTSSLYNEQFF
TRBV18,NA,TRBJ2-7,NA,TGTGCCAGCTCACCAGGGCAGGAAGTGTACGAGCAGTACTTC,CASSPGQEVYEQYF
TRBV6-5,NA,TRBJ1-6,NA,TGTGCCAGCACCCAGGGCTCCTATAATTCACCCCTCCACTTT,CASTQGSYNSPLHF
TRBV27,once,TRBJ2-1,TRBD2,TGTGCCAGCAGTATCTCACTAGCGGGCATCAATGAGCAGTTCTTC,CASSISLAGINEQFF
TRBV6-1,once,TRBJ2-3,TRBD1,TGTGCCAGCAGTGAAGCGCGACAGGGGAACACAGATACGCAGTATTTT,CASSEARQGNTDTQYF
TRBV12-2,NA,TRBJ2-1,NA,TGTGCAAGTCGCTTAATACAACTAAGCGGGGGGGCTTCACTTGAGCAGTTCTTC,CASRLIQLSGGASLEQFF
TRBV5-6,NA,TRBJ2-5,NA,TGTGCCAGCAGCTGGGGCAGGGTGTACCAAGAGACCCAGTACTTC,CASSWGRVYQETQYF
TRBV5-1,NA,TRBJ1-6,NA,TGCGCCAGCAGCTTGGCAGGGCGATCACCCCTCCACTTT,CASSLAGRSPLHF
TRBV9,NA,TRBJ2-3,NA,TGTGCCAGCAGCATACGACTCTCAGATACGCAGTATTTT,CASSIRLSDTQYF
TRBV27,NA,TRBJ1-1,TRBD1,TGTGCCAGCAGTTTAAGGGCCCGGGACAGGGATGGGGCCACTGAAGCTTTCTTT,CASSLRARDRDGATEAFF
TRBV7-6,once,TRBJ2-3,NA,TGTGCCAGCGCATTGGGGAGTTACGCAGATACGCAGTATTTT,CASALGSYADTQYF
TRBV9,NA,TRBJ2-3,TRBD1,TGTGCCAGCAGCGTATCTGGGACAGGGCGTGCAGATACGCAGTATTTT,CASSVSGTGRADTQYF
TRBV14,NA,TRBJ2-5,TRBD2,TGTGCCAGCAGCCAAGAAGGGACGGGACTAGCGGGACTACGGCCGGAGACCCAGTACTTC,CASSQEGTGLAGLRPETQYF
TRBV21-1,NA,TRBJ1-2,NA,TGTGCCAGCAGCAAAAAGTGGCAGGGAGGCTATGGCTACACCTTC,CASSKKWQGGYGYTF
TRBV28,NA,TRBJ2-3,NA,TGTGCCAGCAGGCAGGGGGGCAGGGGCTTAGATACGCAGTATTTT,CASRQGGRGLDTQYF
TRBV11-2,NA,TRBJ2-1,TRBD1,TGTGCCAGCAGCTTAACCCCCGGGACAGAAAACAATGAGCAGTTCTTC,CASSLTPGTENNEQFF
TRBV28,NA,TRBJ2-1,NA,TGTGCCAGCAGTTTGTTGGAGGGGGGGGGTGAGCAGTTCTTC,CASSLLEGGGEQFF
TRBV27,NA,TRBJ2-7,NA,TGTGCCAGCAGACTCCTTTCCCGACGGCTAGTACTCGAGCAGTACTTC,CASRLLSRRLVLEQYF
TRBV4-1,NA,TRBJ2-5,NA,TGCGCCAGCAGCCACCCTGTGATCGGGGGGCACGAGGAGACCCAGTACTTC,CASSHPVIGGHEETQYF
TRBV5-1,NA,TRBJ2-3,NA,TGCGCCAGCAGCTTGTCGAGTAGCACAGATACGCAGTATTTT,CASSLSSSTDTQYF